This TCR beta chain emerged from a study of OX40 agonist ivuxolimab in advanced cancers. The study, taken as a whole, reports: Averaged across samples, CD8+ T cells carried more expanded clones than CD4+ did. What antigens the expanded peripheral T cells recognized was never established. Some nonresponders likewise displayed low normalized T-cell clonal expansion.

CDR1 is LGHNA and CDR2 is YSLEER in the germline V gene. The CDR3 covers 12 residues. V shed 1 base and J shed 9 bases, with 7 bases lying between them. A word on this clone: Its target is unknown. Distinct nucleotide sequences in the sample also encode this CDR3.

Some clones are missing from TCRdb's copy, which holds only in-frame ones; the method was immunoSEQ multiplex PCR. Of about 69,000 clones detected, around 90% appear once; the ten largest clones hold over 9.5%. The chain uses TRBV4-3 and TRBJ2-1; D not certain. This material consisted of CD4+ or CD8+ T cells sorted from blood, taken in a trial of the OX40 agonist ivuxolimab. This sequence was found in an adult with an advanced solid tumor such as melanoma, head and neck, liver or kidney cancer. The CDR3 protein is CASSQVRGEQFF. In DNA form, the CDR3 reads TGCGCCAGCAGCCAAGTGCGTGGTGAGCAGTTCTTC.